A single sample gave rise to the 6 T cell receptor beta chains below, sequenced in a study of cytomegalovirus exposure and HLA in healthy donors. The primer mix had 60 Vbeta and 13 Jbeta primers. Data came from immunoSEQ multiplex PCR; TCRdb stores just in-frame clones and leaves some out. The sample has approximately 150,000 clones, approximately 84% seen once. The sample was PBMCs. These receptors originate from a girl under 18 in good health and CMV-seropositive.

The chain links TRBV28 to TRBJ1-1; 9 bases map to TRBD1. V lost 5 bases, J lost 6 bases, and 4 bases stayed unmatched. This CDR3 is 13 amino acids long. Per germline, CDR1 MDHEN and CDR2 SYDVKM. CDR3 region: CASSPRTGAEAFF. In DNA, the CDR3 is TGTGCCAGCAGTCCCCGGACAGGGGCTGAAGCTTTCTTT.

The chain combines TRBV18 with TRBJ2-1, with TRBD1 matching 8 bases. The junction had 1 base not matched to a gene; V was cut back by 2 bases and J by 7 bases. This CDR3 is built from 13 residues. Germline V lookup: CDR1 KGHSH, CDR2 LQKENI. The CDR3 region has the DNA TGTGCCAGCTCACCAAGACAGGGGAATGAGCAGTTCTTC. Amino acids: CASSPRQGNEQFF.

The chain recombines TRBV7-6 with TRBJ2-5, with unresolved D. CDR1 is SGHVS and CDR2 is FNYEAQ in the germline V gene. This CDR3 contains 14 residues. Trimming removed 4 bases at V and 1 base at J, with 10 bases between. The DNA for the CDR3 is TGTGCCAGCAGCTACCTGAGGTCCCAAGAGACCCAGTACTTC. This encodes CASSYLRSQETQYF.

This clone was seen once. The rearrangement links TRBV7-9 to TRBJ1-2; 10 bases match TRBD1. Germline V gives CDR1 SEHNR, CDR2 FQNEAQ (reference sequence). The CDR3 covers 17 residues. J gave up 0 bases and V 5 bases, and 9 bases lay outside the gene matches. The CDR3 protein is CASSLTTGGASNYGYTF. For the CDR3, the DNA is TGTGCCAGCAGCCTTACGACAGGGGGCGCTTCTAACTATGGCTACACCTTC.

The rearrangement joins TRBV28 to TRBJ1-5; 10 nucleotides align to TRBD1. V gave up 7 bases and J gave up 4 bases; unmatched junction bases: 10. CDR1 and CDR2 from the germline V gene are MDHEN and SYDVKM. The CDR3 covers 16 residues. In DNA form, the CDR3 reads TGTGCCAGCAATCTTCGACAGGGGGCGGGGAATCAGCCCCAGCATTTT. This codes for CASNLRQGAGNQPQHF.

This clone was observed once. The chain uses TRBV7-2 and TRBJ2-7; D might be TRBD1 (5 bases). This CDR3 contains 15 residues. CDR1 SGHTA and CDR2 FQGNSA come from the germline V gene. V dropped 3 bases and J dropped 6 bases, with 18 bases sitting between them. The CDR3 DNA follows: TGTGCCAGCAGCTTTCCACCCAATTGGGGCGCCGAGCAGTACTTC. Translated: CASSFPPNWGAEQYF.